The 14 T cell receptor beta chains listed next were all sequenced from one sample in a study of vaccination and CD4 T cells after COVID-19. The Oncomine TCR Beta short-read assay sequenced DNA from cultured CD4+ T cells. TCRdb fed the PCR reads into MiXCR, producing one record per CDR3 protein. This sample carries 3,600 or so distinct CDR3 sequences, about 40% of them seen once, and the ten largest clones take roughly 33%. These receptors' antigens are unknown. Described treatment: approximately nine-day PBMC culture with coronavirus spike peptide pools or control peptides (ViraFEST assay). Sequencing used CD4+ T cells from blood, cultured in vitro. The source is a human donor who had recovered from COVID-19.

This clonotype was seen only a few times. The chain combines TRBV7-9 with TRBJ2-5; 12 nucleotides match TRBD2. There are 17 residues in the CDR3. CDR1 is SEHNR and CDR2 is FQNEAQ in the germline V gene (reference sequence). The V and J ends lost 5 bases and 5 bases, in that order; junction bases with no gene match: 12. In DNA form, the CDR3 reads TGTGCCAGCAGCAGATGGACTAGCGGGACCGAGCGGGAGACCCAGTACTTC. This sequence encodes CASSRWTSGTERETQYF.

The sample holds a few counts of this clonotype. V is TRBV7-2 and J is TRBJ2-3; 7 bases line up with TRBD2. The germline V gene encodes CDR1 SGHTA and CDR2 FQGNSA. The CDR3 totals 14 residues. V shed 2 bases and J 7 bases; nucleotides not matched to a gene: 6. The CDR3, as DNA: TGTGCCAGCAGCTTAAAGGTAGCGGGCTATACGCAGTATTTT. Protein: CASSLKVAGYTQYF.

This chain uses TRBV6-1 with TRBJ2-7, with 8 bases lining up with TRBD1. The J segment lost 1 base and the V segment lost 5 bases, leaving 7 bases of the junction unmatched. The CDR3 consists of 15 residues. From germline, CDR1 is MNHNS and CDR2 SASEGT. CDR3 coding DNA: TGTGCCAGCAGTCGCGGGACAGGTGGGTCCTACGAGCAGTACTTC. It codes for CASSRGTGGSYEQYF.

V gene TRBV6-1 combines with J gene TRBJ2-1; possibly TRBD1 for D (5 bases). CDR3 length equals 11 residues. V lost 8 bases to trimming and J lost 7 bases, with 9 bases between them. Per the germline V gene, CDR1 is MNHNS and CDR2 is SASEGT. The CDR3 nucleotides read TGTGCCAGCCCTGACAGAAATGAGCAGTTCTTC. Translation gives CASPDRNEQFF.

The CDR3, as DNA: TGTGCCAGCAGTGATCGGGCCGCCGAAAAACTGTTTTTT. Its protein is CASSDRAAEKLFF. V gene TRBV2 combines with J gene TRBJ1-4; D remains unclear. The CDR3 consists of 13 residues. The germline V gene encodes CDR1 SNHLY and CDR2 FYNNEI. V was cut by 3 bases and J by 8 bases, with 10 bases left in between.

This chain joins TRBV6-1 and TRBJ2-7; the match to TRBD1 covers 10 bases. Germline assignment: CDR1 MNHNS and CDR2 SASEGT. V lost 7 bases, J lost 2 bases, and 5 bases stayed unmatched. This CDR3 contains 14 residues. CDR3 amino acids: CASKGGTGAYEQYF. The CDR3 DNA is TGTGCCAGCAAAGGCGGGACAGGGGCCTACGAGCAGTACTTC.

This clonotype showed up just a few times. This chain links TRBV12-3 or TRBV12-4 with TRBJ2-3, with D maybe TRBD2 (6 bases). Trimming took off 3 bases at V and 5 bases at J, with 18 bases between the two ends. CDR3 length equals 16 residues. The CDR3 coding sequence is TGTGCCAGCAGTTTCTACGGTAGGGGAGGTCGAGATACGCAGTATTTT. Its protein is CASSFYGRGGRDTQYF.

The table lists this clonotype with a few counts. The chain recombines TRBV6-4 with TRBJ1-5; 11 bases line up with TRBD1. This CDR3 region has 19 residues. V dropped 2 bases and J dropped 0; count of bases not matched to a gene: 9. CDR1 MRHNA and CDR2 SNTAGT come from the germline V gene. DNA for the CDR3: TGTGCCAGCAGTGACCCGGGACAGGGGGTCGGATATAGCAATCAGCCCCAGCATTTT. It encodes CASSDPGQGVGYSNQPQHF.

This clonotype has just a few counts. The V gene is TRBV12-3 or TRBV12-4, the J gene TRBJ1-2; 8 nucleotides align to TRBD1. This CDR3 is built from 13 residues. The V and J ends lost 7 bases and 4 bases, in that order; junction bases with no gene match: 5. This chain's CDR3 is CASKNRGGYGYTF. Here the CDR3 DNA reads TGTGCCAGCAAAAACAGGGGGGGCTATGGCTACACCTTC.

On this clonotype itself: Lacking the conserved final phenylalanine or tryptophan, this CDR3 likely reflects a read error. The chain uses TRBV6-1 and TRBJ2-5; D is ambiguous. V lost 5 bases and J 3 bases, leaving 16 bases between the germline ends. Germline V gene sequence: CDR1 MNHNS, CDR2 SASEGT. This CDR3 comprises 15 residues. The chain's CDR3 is CASSLRIDIKETQYY. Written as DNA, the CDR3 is TGTGCCAGCAGTCTACGAATCGACATTAAAGAGACCCAGTACTAC.

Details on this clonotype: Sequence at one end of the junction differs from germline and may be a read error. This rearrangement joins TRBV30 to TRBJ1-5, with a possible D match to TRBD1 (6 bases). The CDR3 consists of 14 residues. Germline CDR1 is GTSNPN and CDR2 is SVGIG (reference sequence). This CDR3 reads CASSVGQLNQPQHF. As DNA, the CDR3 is TGTGCCTCGAGTGTTGGACAGCTCAATCAGCCCCAGCATTTT.

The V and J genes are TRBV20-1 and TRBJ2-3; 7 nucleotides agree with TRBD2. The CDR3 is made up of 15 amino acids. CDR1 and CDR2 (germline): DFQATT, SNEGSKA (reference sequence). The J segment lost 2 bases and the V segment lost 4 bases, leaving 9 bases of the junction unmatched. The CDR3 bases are TGCAGTGCTACCTCTTCCGCGGGGGTCACAGATACGCAGTATTTT. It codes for CSATSSAGVTDTQYF.

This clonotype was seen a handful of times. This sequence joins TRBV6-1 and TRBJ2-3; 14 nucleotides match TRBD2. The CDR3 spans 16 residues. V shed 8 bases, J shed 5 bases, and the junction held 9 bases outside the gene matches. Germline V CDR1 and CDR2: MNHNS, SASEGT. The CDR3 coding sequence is TGTGCCAGCGGAAGACTAGCGGGGGGGCGGGGAGATACGCAGTATTTT. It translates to CASGRLAGGRGDTQYF.

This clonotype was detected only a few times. The CDR3 nucleotides are TGTGCCAGCTCGGAACACGACACTGAAGCTTTCTTT. It codes for CASSEHDTEAFF. The V and J genes are TRBV5-4 and TRBJ1-1; D is ambiguous. Germline V lookup: CDR1 SGHNT, CDR2 YYREEE (reference sequence). This CDR3 comprises 12 residues. Trimming took 7 bases from V and 3 from J, leaving 10 bases between them.